The present entry profiles one T cell receptor beta chain with its context. Its antigen is unidentified. This sample is part of a study of radiotherapy plus CTLA-4 blockade in lung cancer. Study information: Disease control was present in 30% to 35% of patients, and objective responses in roughly 17%.

Patients had chemo-refractory metastatic non-small-cell lung cancer and received focal radiation plus CTLA-4 blockade that used ipilimumab. The length of the CDR3 is 15 residues. V gave up 4 bases and J gave up 3 bases; unmatched junction bases: 4. Germline CDR1 reads SGHRS; CDR2 reads YFSETQ. General study findings and limits: Clones of tumor-derived TCRs expanded in blood after radiotherapy plus ipilimumab. The best prediction of response reportedly came from early blood T cell clone dynamics, with interferon-beta.

Some clones are missing from TCRdb's copy, which holds only in-frame ones; the method was immunoSEQ multiplex PCR. Of 45,000 or so clones listed, approximately 79% are singletons. Sequencing was performed on peripheral blood, taken from a patient treated with radiotherapy plus ipilimumab. The J gene is TRBJ2-1, the V gene TRBV5-1; 10 nucleotides agree with TRBD1. The source of this sequence is a human donor with non-small cell lung cancer who had stable disease on radiotherapy plus ipilimumab. The CDR3 DNA sequence: TGCGCCAGCAGCCAGGGACAGGGGCTCTACAATGAGCAGTTCTTC. It translates to CASSQGQGLYNEQFF.